This T cell receptor beta chain originates from a study of blood T cell repertoires in COVID-19. The CDR3 length is 15 residues. V was clipped by 5 bases and J by 0 bases; unmatched bases: 6. Looked up from germline, CDR1 is SQVTM and CDR2 is ANQGSEA. Sequenced by immunoSEQ multiplex PCR; TCRdb stores in-frame clones only, minus some. The sample lists about 310,000 clones; about nine tenths were seen once. The chain carries TRBV29-1 and TRBJ1-3, with TRBD1 matching 8 bases. Sequenced material: PBMCs or T cells enriched from blood (not recorded which). This clonotype was obtained from a woman between 25 and 40 years old who had recovered from COVID-19. CDR3 sequence reads: CSVWDRRNSGNTIYF. In DNA, the CDR3 is TGCAGCGTTTGGGACAGGCGAAACTCTGGAAACACCATATATTTT.